The entry below describes one TCR beta chain. The same CDR3 arises from other DNA sequences in this sample as well. These data belong to a study of blood T cell repertoires in COVID-19. The overall study: Sample material is recorded as cDNA or gDNA derived from T cells, B-cell-depleted T cells, or PBMCs.

Profiled with immunoSEQ multiplex PCR; TCRdb holds only in-frame clones, not every one. Here the sample spans about 360,000 clones, 70% to 90% being singletons. The receptor was derived from a human donor in a cohort sampled during active COVID-19. Sequenced sample: peripheral blood.

CDR3: CASSPGQGNYGYTF. In nucleotides, the CDR3 is TGTGCCAGCTCACCGGGACAGGGAAACTATGGCTACACCTTC. V usage is TRBV18 and J usage is TRBJ1-2, with TRBD1 matching 9 bases. J was trimmed by 2 bases and V by 3 bases; bases with no gene match: 1. From germline, CDR1 is KGHSH and CDR2 LQKENI. CDR3 length: 14 residues.